The rows below give T cell receptor beta chains drawn from one sample of a study of cytomegalovirus exposure and HLA in healthy donors. Clones were read by immunoSEQ multiplex PCR, and TCRdb kept only the in-frame ones, dropping some. Among approximately 98,000 clones listed, around 85% were seen once. Input material: PBMCs. The receptors stem from a woman between 18 and 29 years old in good health and CMV-seronegative. CDR3s include the opening cysteine and the closing phenylalanine or tryptophan. The D gene is left open where the match is weak. Only some rows state a clone size, as once, few, many or a class for expanded clones.

abundance	v_gene	d_gene	j_gene	CDR3aa	CDR3nt
.	TRBV18	.	TRBJ2-2	CASSPPIIELKSEAGELFF	TGTGCCAGCTCACCACCTATTATTGAACTCAAGTCAGAGGCCGGGGAGCTGTTTTTT
.	TRBV7-6	.	TRBJ1-1	CASSSQGYTEAFF	TGTGCCAGCAGTTCACAGGGTTACACTGAAGCTTTCTTT
.	TRBV21-1	.	TRBJ1-6	CASICEGSNSPLHF	TGTGCCAGCATTTGCGAGGGAAGTAATTCACCCCTCCACTTT
.	TRBV21-1	.	TRBJ1-5	CASLDGGLGSNQPQHF	TGTGCCAGCTTAGACGGGGGGCTGGGTAGCAATCAGCCCCAGCATTTT
.	TRBV25-1	.	TRBJ2-7	CASTDYLDSEQYF	TGTGCCAGCACTGACTACCTAGACAGCGAGCAGTACTTC
.	TRBV11-2	TRBD2	TRBJ2-3	CASSPLQTAGGQGDTQYF	TGTGCCAGCAGCCCCCTCCAAACTGCGGGGGGCCAGGGAGATACGCAGTATTTT
.	TRBV14	.	TRBJ2-2	CASSLTTNTGELFF	TGTGCCAGCAGCCTGACTACGAACACCGGGGAGCTGTTTTTT
few	TRBV5-4	.	TRBJ1-6	CASSLGSLTENSPLHF	TGTGCCAGCAGCTTGGGGTCGCTCACAGAGAATTCACCCCTCCACTTT
.	TRBV13	.	TRBJ2-4	CASSRDPKNIQYF	TGTGCCAGCAGTAGAGATCCCAAAAACATTCAGTACTTC
.	TRBV15	.	TRBJ1-1	CATSSVENTEAFF	TGTGCCACCAGCAGTGTAGAGAACACTGAAGCTTTCTTT
once	TRBV7-2	.	TRBJ2-3	CASSPSTDTQYF	TGTGCCAGCAGCCCTAGCACAGATACGCAGTATTTT
once	TRBV25-1	TRBD2	TRBJ2-3	CASSDAGDFPSTDTQYF	TGTGCCAGCAGTGACGCGGGGGACTTTCCTAGCACAGATACGCAGTATTTT
.	TRBV6-6	.	TRBJ2-1	CASCQNGGASYNEQFF	TGTGCCAGCTGCCAGAACGGGGGAGCGTCCTACAATGAGCAGTTCTTC
.	TRBV5-6	TRBD1	TRBJ2-7	CASSMTGGYEQYF	TGTGCCAGCAGCATGACAGGGGGCTACGAGCAGTACTTC
.	TRBV5-6	TRBD1	TRBJ2-7	CASSLVDRGPYEQYF	TGTGCCAGCAGCTTGGTAGACAGGGGGCCCTACGAGCAGTACTTC
.	TRBV16	.	TRBJ1-6	CASSQPGGYSPLHF	TGTGCCAGCAGCCAGCCCGGGGGTTATTCACCCCTCCACTTT